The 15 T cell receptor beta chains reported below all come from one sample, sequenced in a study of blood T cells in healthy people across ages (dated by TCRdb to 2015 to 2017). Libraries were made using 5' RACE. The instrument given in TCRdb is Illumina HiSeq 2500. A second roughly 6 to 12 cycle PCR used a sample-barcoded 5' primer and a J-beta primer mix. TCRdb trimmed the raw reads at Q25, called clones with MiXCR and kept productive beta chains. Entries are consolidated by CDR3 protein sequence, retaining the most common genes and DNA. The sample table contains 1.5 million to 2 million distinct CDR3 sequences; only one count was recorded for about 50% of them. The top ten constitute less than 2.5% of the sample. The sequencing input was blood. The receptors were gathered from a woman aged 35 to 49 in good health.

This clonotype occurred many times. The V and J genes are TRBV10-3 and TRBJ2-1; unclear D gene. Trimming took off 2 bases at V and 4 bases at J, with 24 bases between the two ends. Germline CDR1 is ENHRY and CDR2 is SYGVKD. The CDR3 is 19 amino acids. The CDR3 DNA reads TGTGCCATCAGTGAGGCTTGGGTAGCCGCTACCGATTCGTACAATGAGCAGTTCTTC. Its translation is CAISEAWVAATDSYNEQFF.

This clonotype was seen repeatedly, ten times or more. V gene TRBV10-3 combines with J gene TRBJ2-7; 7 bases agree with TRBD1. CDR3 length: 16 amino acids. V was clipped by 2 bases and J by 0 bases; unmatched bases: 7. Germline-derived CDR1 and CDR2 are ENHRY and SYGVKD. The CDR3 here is CAISENRGALSYEQYF. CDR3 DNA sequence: TGTGCCATCAGTGAGAACAGGGGCGCCCTCTCCTACGAGCAGTACTTC.

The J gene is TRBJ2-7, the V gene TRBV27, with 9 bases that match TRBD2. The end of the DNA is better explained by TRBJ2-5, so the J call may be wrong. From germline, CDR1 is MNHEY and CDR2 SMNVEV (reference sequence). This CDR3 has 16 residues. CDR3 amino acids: CASSLVVAGAEGTQYF. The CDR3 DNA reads TGTGCCAGCAGTTTAGTGGTAGCGGGGGCCGAAGGGACCCAGTACTTC.

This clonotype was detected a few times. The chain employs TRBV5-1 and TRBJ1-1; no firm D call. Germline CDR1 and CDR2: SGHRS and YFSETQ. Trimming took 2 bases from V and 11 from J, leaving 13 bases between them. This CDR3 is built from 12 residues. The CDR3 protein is CASSFTEGEAFF. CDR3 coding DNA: TGCGCCAGCAGCTTCACCGAGGGAGAGGCTTTCTTT. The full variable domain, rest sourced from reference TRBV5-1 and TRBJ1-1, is KAGVTQTPRYLIKTRGQQVTLSCSPISGHRSVSWYQQTPGQGLQFLFEYFSETQRNKGNFPGRFSGRQFSNSRSEMNVSTLELGDSALYLCASSFTEGEAFFGQGTRLTVV.

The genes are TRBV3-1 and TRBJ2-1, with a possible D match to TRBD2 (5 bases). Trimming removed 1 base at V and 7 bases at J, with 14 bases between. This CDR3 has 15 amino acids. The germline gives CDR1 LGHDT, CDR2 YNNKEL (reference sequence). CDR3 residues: CASSQGVLGGNEQFF. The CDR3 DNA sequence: TGTGCCAGCAGCCAAGGGGTTTTAGGCGGGAATGAGCAGTTCTTC.

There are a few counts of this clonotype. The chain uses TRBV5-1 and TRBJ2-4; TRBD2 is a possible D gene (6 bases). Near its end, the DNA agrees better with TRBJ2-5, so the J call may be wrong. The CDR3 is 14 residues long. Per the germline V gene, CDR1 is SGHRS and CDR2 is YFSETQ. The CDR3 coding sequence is TGCGCCAGCAGCACCCGACTAGAACCGGAGACCCAGTACTTC. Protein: CASSTRLEPETQYF.

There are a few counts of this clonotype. CDR3 protein: CASKQGSGANVLTF. In nucleotides, the CDR3 is TGTGCCAGCAAACAGGGTTCTGGGGCCAACGTCCTGACTTTC. The chain is built from TRBV6-1 and TRBJ2-6, with D tentatively TRBD1 (6 bases). Germline CDR1 reads MNHNS; CDR2 reads SASEGT. The CDR3 is 14 amino acids. V was trimmed by 7 bases and J by 1 base, leaving 8 bases between them.

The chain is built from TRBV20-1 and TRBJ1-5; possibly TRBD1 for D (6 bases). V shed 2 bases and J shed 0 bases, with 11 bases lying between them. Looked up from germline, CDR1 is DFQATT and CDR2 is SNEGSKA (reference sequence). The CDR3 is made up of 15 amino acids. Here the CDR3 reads CSARMGTNSNQPQHF. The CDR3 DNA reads TGCAGTGCTAGAATGGGGACAAATAGCAATCAGCCCCAGCATTTT.

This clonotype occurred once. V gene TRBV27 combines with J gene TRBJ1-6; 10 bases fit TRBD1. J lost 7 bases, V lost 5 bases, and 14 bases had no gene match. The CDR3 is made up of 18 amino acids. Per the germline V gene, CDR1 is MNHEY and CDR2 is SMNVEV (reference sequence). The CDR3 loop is CASSLFSRDRGFNSPLHF. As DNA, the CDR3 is TGTGCCAGCAGTCTCTTCTCCCGGGACAGGGGATTCAATTCACCCCTCCACTTT.

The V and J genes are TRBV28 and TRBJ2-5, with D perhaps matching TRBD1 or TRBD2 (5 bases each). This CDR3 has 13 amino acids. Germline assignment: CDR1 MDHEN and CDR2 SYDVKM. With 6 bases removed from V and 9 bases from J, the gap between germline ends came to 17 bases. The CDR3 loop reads CASSRGPTWAQYF. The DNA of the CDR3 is TGTGCCAGCAGCCGGGGACCGACGTGGGCCCAGTACTTC. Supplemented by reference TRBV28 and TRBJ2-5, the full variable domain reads DVKVTQSSRYLVKRTGEKVFLECVQDMDHENMFWYRQDPGLGLRLIYFSYDVKMKEKGDIPEGYSVSREKKERFSLILESASTNQTSMYLCASSRGPTWAQYFGPGTRLLVL.

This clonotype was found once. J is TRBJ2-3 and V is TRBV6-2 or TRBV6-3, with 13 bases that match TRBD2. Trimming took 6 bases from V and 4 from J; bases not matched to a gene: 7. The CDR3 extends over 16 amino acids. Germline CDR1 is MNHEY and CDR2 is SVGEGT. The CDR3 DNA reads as TGTGCCAGCAGCCGACTAGCGGGGGGTTCCGCAGATACGCAGTATTTT. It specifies CASSRLAGGSADTQYF.

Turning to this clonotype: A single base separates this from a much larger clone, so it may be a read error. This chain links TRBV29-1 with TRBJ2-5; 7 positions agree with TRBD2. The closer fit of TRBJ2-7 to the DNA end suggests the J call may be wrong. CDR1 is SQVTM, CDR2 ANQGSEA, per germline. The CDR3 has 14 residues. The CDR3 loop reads CSGVMGGDWYEQYF. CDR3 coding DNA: TGCAGCGGTGTGATGGGGGGGGATTGGTACGAGCAGTACTTC.

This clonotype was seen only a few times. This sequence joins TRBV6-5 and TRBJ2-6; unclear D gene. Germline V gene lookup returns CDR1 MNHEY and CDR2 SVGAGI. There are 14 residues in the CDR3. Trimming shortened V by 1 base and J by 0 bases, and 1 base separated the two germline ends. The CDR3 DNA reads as TGTGCCAGCAGTTACTTCTCTGGGGCCAACGTCCTGACTTTC. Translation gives CASSYFSGANVLTF.

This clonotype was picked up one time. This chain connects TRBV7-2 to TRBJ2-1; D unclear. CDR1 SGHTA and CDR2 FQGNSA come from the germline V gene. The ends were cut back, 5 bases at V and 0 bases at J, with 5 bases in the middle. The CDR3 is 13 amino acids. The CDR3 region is CASSVISYNEQFF. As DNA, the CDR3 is TGTGCCAGCAGCGTCATCTCCTACAATGAGCAGTTCTTC.

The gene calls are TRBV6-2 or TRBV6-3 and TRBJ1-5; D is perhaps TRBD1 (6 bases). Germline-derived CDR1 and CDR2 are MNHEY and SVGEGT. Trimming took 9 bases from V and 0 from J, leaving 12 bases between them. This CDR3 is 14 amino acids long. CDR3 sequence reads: CASTGHDSNQPQHF. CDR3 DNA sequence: TGTGCCAGTACGGGACATGATAGCAATCAGCCCCAGCATTTT.